This entry lists 22 T cell receptor beta chains sequenced from one sample in a study of sequential checkpoint blockade in melanoma. Treatment reported: randomized to nivolumab then ipilimumab (arm A) or the reverse (arm B). Here immunoSEQ multiplex PCR was the method, and the copy in TCRdb shows in-frame clones only, minus some. The sample lists around 9,100 clones, 50% to 70% occurring once. The sample was CD8+ T cells sorted from blood (inferred from file names), taken from a patient given nivolumab and ipilimumab in sequence. These receptors all stem from a human donor with melanoma.

The V and J genes are TRBV5-8 and TRBJ2-1; 9 bases are a match to TRBD1. This CDR3 has 14 residues. The V and J ends lost 7 bases and 4 bases, in that order; junction bases with no gene match: 6. The germline CDR1 and CDR2 sequences are SGHTS and YDEGEE. As DNA, the CDR3 is TGTGCCAGCGGCGACAGGGGGGTTTACAATGAGCAGTTCTTC. It yields the protein CASGDRGVYNEQFF.

The rearrangement links TRBV29-1 to TRBJ2-7; tentatively, D is TRBD1 (9 bases). V dropped 1 base and J dropped 2 bases, with 18 bases sitting between them. The CDR3 is 16 residues long. Per germline, CDR1 SQVTM and CDR2 ANQGSEA. The CDR3 spells CSVEGGGRTGAYEQYF. CDR3 in DNA: TGCAGCGTTGAAGGTGGCGGGAGGACAGGGGCCTACGAGCAGTACTTC.

V and J are TRBV4-2 and TRBJ1-5, with D uncertain. The ends were cut back, 5 bases at V and 4 bases at J, with 9 bases in the middle. The CDR3 totals 13 residues. Germline CDR1 and CDR2: LGHNA and YNFKEQ. The CDR3 protein is CASSFGGNQPQHF. The CDR3 coding sequence is TGTGCCAGCAGCTTCGGCGGGAATCAGCCCCAGCATTTT.

This clone turned up a few times. The chain carries TRBV27 and TRBJ1-2; D is perhaps TRBD1 (5 bases). Germline loops: CDR1 MNHEY, CDR2 SMNVEV (reference sequence). The CDR3 runs 14 residues. V was cut by 3 bases and J by 6 bases, with 14 bases left in between. This CDR3 reads CASSFVGGINGYTF. The CDR3 bases are TGTGCCAGCAGTTTTGTCGGGGGGATTAATGGCTACACCTTC.

V gene TRBV5-5 combines with J gene TRBJ2-5; 9 bases align to TRBD1. The CDR3 contains 14 residues. V dropped 4 bases and J dropped 3; count of bases not matched to a gene: 4. Germline V CDR1 and CDR2: SGHKS, YYEKEE (reference sequence). The CDR3 region is CASSPWTGEETQYF. CDR3 nucleotides: TGTGCCAGCAGCCCCTGGACAGGGGAAGAGACCCAGTACTTC.

This clone is deemed large. This chain uses TRBV19 with TRBJ2-7; D remains unclear. The CDR3 totals 16 residues. Trimming shortened V by 7 bases and J by 0 bases, and 19 bases separated the two germline ends. Germline lookup yields CDR1 LNHDA and CDR2 SQIVND (reference sequence). CDR3 nucleotide sequence: TGTGCCAGTATCAAGTCCCCTCGGGTCCTCTCCTACGAGCAGTACTTC. Translation: CASIKSPRVLSYEQYF.

This clone is labeled medium-sized. The chain uses TRBV28 and TRBJ2-7, with 10 bases that match TRBD1. Germline V gene data show CDR1 as MDHEN and CDR2 as SYDVKM. V shed 6 bases and J 5 bases; nucleotides not matched to a gene: 13. CDR3 length: 16 residues. In DNA, the CDR3 is TGTGCCAGCAGCTGGGACAGGGGCCATTTAGGGAACGAGCAGTACTTC. This encodes CASSWDRGHLGNEQYF.

V is TRBV18 and J is TRBJ2-3; TRBD2 aligns across 8 bases. With V trimmed by 3 bases and J by 3 bases, 2 bases remained unmatched. Germline CDR1 reads KGHSH; CDR2 reads LQKENI. This CDR3 comprises 14 residues. CDR3 sequence: CASSPGTRTDTQYF. The CDR3, as DNA: TGTGCCAGCTCACCGGGGACTAGGACAGATACGCAGTATTTT.

This clone was counted a few times. The chain is built from TRBV30 and TRBJ1-1; D is undetermined. This CDR3 is built from 12 residues. From germline, CDR1 is GTSNPN and CDR2 SVGIG (reference sequence). Trimming removed 4 bases from V and 6 bases from J, with 12 bases in between. This chain's CDR3 is CAWTLLGAEAFF. The CDR3 bases are TGTGCCTGGACCCTTCTGGGCGCTGAAGCTTTCTTT.

The V gene is TRBV10-3, the J gene TRBJ2-7, with 9 bases matching TRBD1. This CDR3 region has 13 residues. The J segment lost 7 bases and the V segment lost 6 bases, leaving 7 bases of the junction unmatched. CDR1 ENHRY and CDR2 SYGVKD come from the germline V gene. The CDR3 DNA reads TGTGCCATCAGCGAAAGGACAGGGGAAGAGCAGTACTTC. Amino acid sequence: CAISERTGEEQYF.

The rearrangement uses TRBV7-9 and TRBJ1-1; tentative D call: TRBD1 (6 bases). CDR3 length: 15 amino acids. In germline, CDR1 is SEHNR, CDR2 FQNEAQ (reference sequence). Trimming left V 5 bases short and J 4 bases short, with 17 bases between. The CDR3 sequence: CASSPWGGAGTEAFF. CDR3 coding DNA: TGTGCCAGCAGCCCCTGGGGGGGGGCCGGCACTGAAGCTTTCTTT.

This sequence joins TRBV9 and TRBJ2-3; 8 bases map to TRBD2. Germline V gives CDR1 SGDLS, CDR2 YYNGEE. The CDR3 extends over 15 amino acids. V was clipped by 3 bases and J by 1 base; unmatched bases: 4. The CDR3 reads CASSAIAGRTDTQYF. For the CDR3, the DNA is TGTGCCAGCAGCGCCATAGCGGGGCGCACAGATACGCAGTATTTT.

The chain joins TRBV5-1 to TRBJ1-6; D uncertain. The CDR3 spans 12 residues. Deletions cut 2 bases from V and 5 bases from J, with 2 bases between. Germline V lookup: CDR1 SGHRS, CDR2 YFSETQ. The CDR3 loop is CASSFDNSPLHF. The CDR3 DNA sequence: TGCGCCAGCAGCTTCGATAATTCACCCCTCCACTTT.

The gene calls are TRBV6-1 and TRBJ2-7; weak D call: TRBD2 (5 bases). Trimming took 3 bases from V and 7 from J, leaving 16 bases between them. The length of the CDR3 is 14 residues. In germline, CDR1 is MNHNS, CDR2 SASEGT. CDR3 in DNA: TGTGCCAGCAGTGAGCCGGGATCAGCCCGGGAGCAGTACTTC. Amino acids: CASSEPGSAREQYF.

The rearrangement uses TRBV27 and TRBJ1-5; a possible D gene is TRBD1 (5 bases). The V gene's germline CDR1 is MNHEY and CDR2 SMNVEV (reference sequence). V lost 6 bases and J lost 0, with 12 bases in between. This CDR3 has 15 residues. As DNA, the CDR3 is TGTGCCAGCAGGTCGGGACTCCATAGCAATCAGCCCCAGCATTTT. This encodes CASRSGLHSNQPQHF.

Here the CDR3 DNA reads TGTGCCATCAGTGAGGCAGGCTACAATGAGCAGTTCTTC. Its protein product is CAISEAGYNEQFF. V usage is TRBV10-3 and J usage is TRBJ2-1; D is ambiguous. V was clipped by 2 bases and J by 3 bases, with 5 bases between them. This CDR3 has 13 amino acids. Germline assignment: CDR1 ENHRY and CDR2 SYGVKD.

The chain links TRBV11-2 to TRBJ2-1; 10 bases match TRBD2. The CDR3 contains 16 residues. Germline CDR1 and CDR2: SGHAT and FQNNGV. The trim removed 5 bases at V and 7 bases at J, leaving 11 bases unmatched. CDR3 protein: CASSLRGSGGRNEQFF. CDR3 DNA: TGTGCCAGCAGCCTCCGGGGTAGCGGGGGGAGAAATGAGCAGTTCTTC.

The chain links TRBV7-9 to TRBJ1-2, with 7 positions matching TRBD1. V was pared by 1 base and J by 4 bases, with 9 bases of the junction left unmatched. This CDR3 region has 16 residues. CDR1 and CDR2 from the germline V gene are SEHNR and FQNEAQ (reference sequence). The DNA of the CDR3 is TGTGCCAGCAGCTTAGGGGGCAGCGACAGGGCCTATGGCTACACCTTC. Encoded protein: CASSLGGSDRAYGYTF.

In its sample, this clone was seen once. The chain uses TRBV13 and TRBJ2-7; D ambiguous. The CDR3 loop spans 12 amino acids. V was trimmed by 4 bases and J by 4 bases, leaving 8 bases between them. Germline assignment: CDR1 PRHDT and CDR2 FYEKMQ (reference sequence). In nucleotides, the CDR3 is TGTGCCAGCAGCTCCGCCCGGTACGAGCAGTACTTC. Amino acids: CASSSARYEQYF.

This clone was detected a few times. The chain is built from TRBV7-6 and TRBJ1-5; 8 positions match TRBD1. This CDR3 has 16 amino acids. Germline V lookup: CDR1 SGHVS, CDR2 FNYEAQ. Trimming removed 1 base from V and 4 bases from J; junction bases left unmatched: 6. The CDR3 region has the DNA TGTGCCAGCAGCTTAGGGGGGGACAGGCGAAATCAGCCCCAGCATTTT. It codes for CASSLGGDRRNQPQHF. Variable domain in full (rest from reference TRBV7-6 and TRBJ1-5): GAGVSQSPRYKVTKRGQDVALRCDPISGHVSLYWYRQALGQGPEFLTYFNYEAQQDKSGLPNDRFSAERPEGSISTLTIQRTEQRDSAMYRCASSLGGDRRNQPQHFGDGTRLSIL.

This clone has a single count. This sequence joins TRBV4-3 and TRBJ2-7; TRBD1 aligns across 9 bases. CDR1 LGHNA and CDR2 YSLEER come from the germline V gene. The CDR3 consists of 15 residues. V lost 3 bases and J lost 7; bases outside the gene matches: 10. CDR3 loop: CASSQTLGQGEEQYF. CDR3 nucleotides: TGCGCCAGCAGCCAGACCCTGGGACAGGGAGAGGAGCAGTACTTC.

This clone has a handful of counts. This chain uses TRBV9 with TRBJ2-7; TRBD2 is a possible D gene (5 bases). The germline CDR1 and CDR2 sequences are SGDLS and YYNGEE. Trimming removed 4 bases at V and 6 bases at J, with 14 bases between. The CDR3 has 13 amino acids. The CDR3 nucleotides read TGTGCCAGCAGCCCGAGCGGAAAAGCCGAGCAGTACTTC. It codes for CASSPSGKAEQYF. Filled out from reference TRBV9 and TRBJ2-7, the complete variable domain reads DSGVTQTPKHLITATGQRVTLRCSPRSGDLSVYWYQQSLDQGLQFLIQYYNGEERAKGNILERFSAQQFPDLHSELNLSSLELGDSALYFCASSPSGKAEQYFGPGTRLTVT.